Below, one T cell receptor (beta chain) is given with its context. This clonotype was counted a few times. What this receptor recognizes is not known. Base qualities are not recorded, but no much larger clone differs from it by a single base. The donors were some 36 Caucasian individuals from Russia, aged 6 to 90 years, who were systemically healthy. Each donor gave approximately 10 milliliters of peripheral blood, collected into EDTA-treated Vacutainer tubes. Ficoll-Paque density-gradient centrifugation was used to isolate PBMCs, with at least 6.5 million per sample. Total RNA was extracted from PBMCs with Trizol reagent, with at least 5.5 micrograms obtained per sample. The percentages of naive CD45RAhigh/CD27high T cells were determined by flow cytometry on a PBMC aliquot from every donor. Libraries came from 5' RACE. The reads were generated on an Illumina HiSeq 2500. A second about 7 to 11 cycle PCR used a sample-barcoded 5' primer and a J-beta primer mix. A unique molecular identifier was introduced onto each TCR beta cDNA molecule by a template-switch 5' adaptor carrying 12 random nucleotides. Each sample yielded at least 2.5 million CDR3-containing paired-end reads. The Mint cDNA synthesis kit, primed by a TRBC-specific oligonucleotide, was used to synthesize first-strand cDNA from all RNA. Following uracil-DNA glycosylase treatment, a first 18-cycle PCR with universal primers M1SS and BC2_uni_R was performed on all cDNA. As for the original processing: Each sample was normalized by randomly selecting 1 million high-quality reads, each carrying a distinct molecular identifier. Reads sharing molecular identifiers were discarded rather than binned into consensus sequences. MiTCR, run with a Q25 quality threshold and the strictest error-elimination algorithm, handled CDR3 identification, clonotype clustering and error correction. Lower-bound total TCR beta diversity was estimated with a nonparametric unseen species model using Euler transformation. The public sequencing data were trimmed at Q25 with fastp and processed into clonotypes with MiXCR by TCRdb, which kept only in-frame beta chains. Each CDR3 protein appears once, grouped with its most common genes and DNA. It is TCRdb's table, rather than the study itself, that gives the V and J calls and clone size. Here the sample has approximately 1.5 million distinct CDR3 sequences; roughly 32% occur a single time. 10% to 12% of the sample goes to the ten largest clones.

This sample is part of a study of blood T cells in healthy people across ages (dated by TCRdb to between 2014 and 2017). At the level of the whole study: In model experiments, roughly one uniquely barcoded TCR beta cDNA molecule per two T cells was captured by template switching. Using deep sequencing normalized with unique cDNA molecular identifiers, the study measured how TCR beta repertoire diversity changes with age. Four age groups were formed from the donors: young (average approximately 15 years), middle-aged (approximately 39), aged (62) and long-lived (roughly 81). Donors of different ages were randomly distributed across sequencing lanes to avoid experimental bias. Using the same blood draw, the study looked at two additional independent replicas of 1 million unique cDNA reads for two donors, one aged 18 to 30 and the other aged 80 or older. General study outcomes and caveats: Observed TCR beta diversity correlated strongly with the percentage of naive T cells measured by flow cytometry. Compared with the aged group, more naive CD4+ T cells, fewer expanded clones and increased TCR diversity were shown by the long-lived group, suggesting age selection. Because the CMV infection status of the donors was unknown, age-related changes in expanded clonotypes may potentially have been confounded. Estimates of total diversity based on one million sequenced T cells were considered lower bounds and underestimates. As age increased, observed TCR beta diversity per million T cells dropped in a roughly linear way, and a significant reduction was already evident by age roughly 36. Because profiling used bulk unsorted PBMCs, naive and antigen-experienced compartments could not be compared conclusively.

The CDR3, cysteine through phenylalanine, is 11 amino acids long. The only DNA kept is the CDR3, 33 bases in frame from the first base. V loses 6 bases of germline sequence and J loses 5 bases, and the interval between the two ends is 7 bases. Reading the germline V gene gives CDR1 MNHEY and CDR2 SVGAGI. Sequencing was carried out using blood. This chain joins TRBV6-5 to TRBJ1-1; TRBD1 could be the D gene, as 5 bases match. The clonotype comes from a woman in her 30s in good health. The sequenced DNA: TGTGCCAGCAGAGGGGTTACTGAAGCTTTCTTT. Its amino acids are CASRGVTEAFF.